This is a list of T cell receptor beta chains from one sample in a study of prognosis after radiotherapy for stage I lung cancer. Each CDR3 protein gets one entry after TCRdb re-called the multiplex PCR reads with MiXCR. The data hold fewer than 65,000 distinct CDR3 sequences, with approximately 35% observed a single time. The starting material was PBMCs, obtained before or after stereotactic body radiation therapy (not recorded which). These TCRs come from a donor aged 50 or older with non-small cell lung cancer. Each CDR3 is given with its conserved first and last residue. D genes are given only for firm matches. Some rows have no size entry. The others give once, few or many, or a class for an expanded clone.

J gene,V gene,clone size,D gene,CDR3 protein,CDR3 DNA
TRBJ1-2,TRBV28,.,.,CAITVRYYCYTF,.
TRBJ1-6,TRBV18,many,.,CASSPNPGDSYNSPLHF,TGTGCCAGCTCACCAAACCCAGGCGATTCCTATAATTCACCCCTCCACTTT
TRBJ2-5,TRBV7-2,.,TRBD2,CASSLRAGGPQEAQYF,TGTGCCAGCAGTTTGAGGGCGGGAGGGCCCCAAGAGGCCCAGTACTTC
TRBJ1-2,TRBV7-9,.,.,CASSLVGSSNYGYTF,TGTGCCAGCAGCTTAGTCGGCAGCTCTAACTATGGCTACACCTTC
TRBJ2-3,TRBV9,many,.,CASSVGTDTQYF,TGTGCCAGCAGCGTTGGAACAGATACGCAGTATTTT
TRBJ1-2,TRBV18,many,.,CASSPPGRRSGYTF,TGTGCCAGCTCACCACCCGGACGACGTTCTGGCTACACCTTC
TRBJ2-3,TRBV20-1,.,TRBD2,CSARGTSGRARMWGYTQYF,TGCAGTGCTCGCGGGACTAGCGGGAGGGCCCGCATGTGGGGGTATACGCAGTATTTT
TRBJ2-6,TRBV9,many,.,CASSVGSGANVLTF,TGTGCCAGCAGCGTAGGCTCTGGGGCCAACGTCCTGACTTTC
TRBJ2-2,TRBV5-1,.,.,CASTRQTTNTGELFF,TGCGCCAGCACCCGACAGACGACAAACACCGGGGAGCTGTTTTTT
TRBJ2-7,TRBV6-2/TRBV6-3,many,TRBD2,CAGGGSGREQYF,TGTGCCGGCGGGGGGAGTGGTCGCGAGCAGTACTTC
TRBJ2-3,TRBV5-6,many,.,CASSLGGGQPSTDTQYF,TGTGCCAGCAGCTTGGGGGGTGGACAGCCTAGCACAGATACGCAGTATTTT
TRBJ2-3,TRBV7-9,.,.,CASSLGETRYSDTQYF,TGTGCCAGCAGCCTAGGTGAGACTAGGTACTCAGATACGCAGTATTTT
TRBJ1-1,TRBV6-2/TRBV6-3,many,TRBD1,CASSLVQGAEAFF,TGTGCCAGCAGCTTGGTTCAGGGGGCTGAAGCTTTCTTT
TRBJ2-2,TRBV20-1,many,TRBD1,CSARTGGNTGELFF,TGCAGTGCTAGGACAGGGGGGAACACCGGGGAGCTGTTTTTT
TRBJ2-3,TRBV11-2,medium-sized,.,CASSLAEDTQYF,TGTGCCAGCAGCTTGGCCGAAGATACGCAGTATTTT
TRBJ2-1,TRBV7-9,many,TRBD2,CASSHPTASGRFGQFF,TGTGCCAGCAGCCACCCTACGGCTAGCGGGAGATTTGGGCAGTTCTTC
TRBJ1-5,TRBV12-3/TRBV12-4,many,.,CASSLVEYSNQPQHF,TGTGCCAGCAGTTTAGTGGAGTATAGCAATCAGCCCCAGCATTTT
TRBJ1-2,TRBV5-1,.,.,CASSPLEGEREGYTF,TGCGCCAGCAGCCCTCTTGAGGGGGAGAGGGAAGGCTACACATTC
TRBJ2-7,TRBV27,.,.,CASRMSGSSYEQYF,TGTGCCAGCAGAATGTCGGGTAGCTCCTACGAGCAGTACTTC
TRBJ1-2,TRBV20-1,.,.,CSAQNPGRPFYGYTF,TGCAGTGCTCAAAATCCGGGACGGCCGTTCTATGGCTACACCTTC
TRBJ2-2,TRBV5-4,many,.,CASSLGLPNTGELFF,TGTGCCAGCAGCTTGGGACTGCCGAACACCGGGGAGCTGTTTTTT
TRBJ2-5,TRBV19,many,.,CASSKREAETQYF,TGTGCCAGTAGTAAAAGGGAGGCGGAGACCCAGTACTTC
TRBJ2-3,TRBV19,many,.,CATPRGLLGVDTQYF,TGTGCCACCCCCCGTGGACTGCTGGGTGTGGATACGCAGTATTTT
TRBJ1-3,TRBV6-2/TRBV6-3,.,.,CARPRGASPGNTIYF,TGTGCCAGACCCAGAGGGGCATCGCCAGGAAACACCATATATTTT